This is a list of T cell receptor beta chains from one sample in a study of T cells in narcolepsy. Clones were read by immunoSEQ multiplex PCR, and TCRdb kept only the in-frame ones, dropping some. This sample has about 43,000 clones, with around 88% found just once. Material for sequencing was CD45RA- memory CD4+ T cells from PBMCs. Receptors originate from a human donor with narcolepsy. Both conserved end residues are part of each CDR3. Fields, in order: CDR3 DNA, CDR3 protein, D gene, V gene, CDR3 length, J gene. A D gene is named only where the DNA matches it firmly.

CDR3 DNA: TGCGCCAGCAGCCAAGACTCCATGGGGAAATCACCCCTCCACTTT
CDR3 protein: CASSQDSMGKSPLHF
D gene: .
V gene: TRBV4-3
CDR3 length: 15
J gene: TRBJ1-6

CDR3 DNA: TGTGCCAGCAGTGCCTCCCCGGGACAGGGGGCTGAAAAACTGTTTTTT
CDR3 protein: CASSASPGQGAEKLFF
D gene: TRBD1
V gene: TRBV6-4
CDR3 length: 16
J gene: TRBJ1-4

CDR3 DNA: TGTGCCAGCAGGCAGACTAGCGGGAGGGAGGAGACCCAGTACTTC
CDR3 protein: CASRQTSGREETQYF
D gene: TRBD2
V gene: TRBV6-6
CDR3 length: 15
J gene: TRBJ2-5

CDR3 DNA: TGTGCCACCACCGGGGGGCAGTACTTC
CDR3 protein: CATTGGQYF
D gene: TRBD2
V gene: TRBV27
CDR3 length: 9
J gene: TRBJ2-5

CDR3 DNA: TGTGCAAGTCGCTTAGCGACTCTAAGGCCGCAAGAGACCCAGTACTTC
CDR3 protein: CASRLATLRPQETQYF
D gene: .
V gene: TRBV12-2
CDR3 length: 16
J gene: TRBJ2-5

CDR3 DNA: TGTGCCAGCAGTGAAGTCGACAGATACACTGAAGCTTTCTTT
CDR3 protein: CASSEVDRYTEAFF
D gene: .
V gene: TRBV6-1
CDR3 length: 14
J gene: TRBJ1-1

CDR3 DNA: TGTGCCAGCAGCCAAGATCGCCCCGGGGAGCTGTTTTTT
CDR3 protein: CASSQDRPGELFF
D gene: .
V gene: TRBV4-2
CDR3 length: 13
J gene: TRBJ2-2

CDR3 DNA: TGTGCCAGCAGTTGGGAGACCTACGAGCAGTACTTC
CDR3 protein: CASSWETYEQYF
D gene: .
V gene: TRBV2
CDR3 length: 12
J gene: TRBJ2-7

CDR3 DNA: TGTGCCACCAGCAGAGATCAGAAGGGAGAGCAGTACTTC
CDR3 protein: CATSRDQKGEQYF
D gene: .
V gene: TRBV15
CDR3 length: 13
J gene: TRBJ2-7

CDR3 DNA: TGCGCCAGCTTGCGTGGCCGGTACCAAGAGACCCAGTACTTC
CDR3 protein: CASLRGRYQETQYF
D gene: .
V gene: TRBV4-3
CDR3 length: 14
J gene: TRBJ2-5